These 16 T cell receptor beta chains came from one sample sequenced in a study of T cell clonality in common variable immunodeficiency. This table comes from immunoSEQ multiplex PCR, and its TCRdb copy is limited to in-frame clones, with some not included. Recorded here are approximately 56,000 clones, with no singletons, and the ten leading clones hold 2% to 2.5%. The sample consisted of peripheral blood mononuclear cells. The receptors were sampled from a person between 18 and 75 years old in good health.

This clone was detected ten times or more. The CDR3 is cut off 3 residues early in the read; its end comes from the germline J gene. The J gene is TRBJ2-3, the V gene TRBV6-1; D unresolved. V gave up 4 bases and J gave up 2 bases, with 4 bases separating them. Germline V gene lookup returns CDR1 MNHNS and CDR2 SASEGT. There are 12 residues in the CDR3. CDR3 sequence reads: CASSAYTDTQYF. Incomplete CDR3 DNA: TGTGCCAGCAGTGCTTACACAGATACG.

This clone was observed many times. The read ends 3 residues shy of where the CDR3 ends; the end is completed using the germline J gene. The chain joins TRBV7-2 to TRBJ2-1, with a possible D match to TRBD1 (6 bases). CDR1 SGHTA and CDR2 FQGNSA come from the germline V gene. The CDR3 has 13 residues. V shed 5 bases and J shed 6 bases, with 11 bases lying between them. The sequenced CDR3 bases are TGTGCCAGCAGCATTAGACAGGCCAATGAG. Encoded protein: CASSIRQANE. The whole CDR3 sequence is CASSIRQANEQFF. The full variable domain, its missing parts supplied by reference TRBV7-2 and TRBJ2-1, is GAGVSQSPSNKVTEKGKDVELRCDPISGHTALYWYRQSLGQGLEFLIYFQGNSAPDKSGLPSDRFSAERTGGSVSTLTIQRTQQEDSAVYLCASSIRQANEQFFGPGTRLTVL.

This clone showed up many times. Germline and junction disagree at one end, which may indicate a read error. The missing CDR3 end, 3 residues past where the read stops, is filled in from the germline J gene. The chain has TRBV5-1 and TRBJ2-3, with TRBD1 identical over 8 bases. The germline gives CDR1 SGHRS, CDR2 YFSETQ. The CDR3 contains 15 residues. CDR3 region: CASSLTGAVADTQYF. Incomplete CDR3 DNA: TGCGCTAGCAGCTTGACAGGGGCCGTGGCAGATACG.

This clone was observed many times. The observed sequence ends 3 residues before the CDR3 terminus, with the missing tail filled in from the germline J gene. The chain uses TRBV18 and TRBJ2-4; 8 bases are a match to TRBD1. Per germline, CDR1 KGHSH and CDR2 LQKENI. The J segment lost 0 bases and the V segment lost 0 bases, leaving 1 base of the junction unmatched. The CDR3 length is 16 residues. The sequenced part of the CDR3 DNA is TGTGCCAGCTCACCACCGACAGGGGTAGCCAAAAACATT. Its protein product is CASSPPTGVAKNI. The CDR3, in full, reads CASSPPTGVAKNIQYF.

This clone was recorded a few times. The missing CDR3 end, 3 residues past where the read stops, is filled in from the germline J gene. V is TRBV5-1 and J is TRBJ2-3, with 9 bases aligning to TRBD1. The V gene end was trimmed by 1 base and the J gene end by 5 bases; junction bases not matched to a gene: 5. Germline values: CDR1 SGHRS, CDR2 YFSETQ. The CDR3 covers 15 residues. The CDR3 bases that were read are TGCGCCAGCAGCTTGCCGGGACAGGGTAGAGATACG. Residues: CASSLPGQGRDT. The full-length CDR3 reads as CASSLPGQGRDTQYF.

This clone was observed at least ten times. The CDR3 goes on 3 residues after the read ends, and that part is filled in from the germline J gene. The chain carries TRBV10-3 and TRBJ1-5; TRBD1 might be the D (5 bases). Germline loops: CDR1 ENHRY, CDR2 SYGVKD. Trimming stripped 3 bases from V and 3 bases from J, with 12 bases between. This CDR3 is 15 amino acids long. CDR3 region: CAISDQGLVNQPQHF. CDR3 bases read: TGTGCCATCAGTGATCAGGGCCTTGTCAATCAGCCC.

This clone was detected ten times or more. Read sequence stops 3 residues before the CDR3 end, and the germline J gene provides the missing end. This sequence joins TRBV19 and TRBJ1-4; tentatively, D is TRBD1 (5 bases). Germline CDR1 reads LNHDA; CDR2 reads SQIVND (reference sequence). Between the trimmed V and J ends, which lost 5 bases and 0 bases, there was a span of 10 bases. The CDR3 sequence is 15 residues long. CDR3 sequence reads: CASSAAGATNEKLFF. The sequenced part of the CDR3 DNA is TGTGCCAGTAGTGCCGCGGGGGCAACTAATGAAAAA.

For this clone: The read ends 3 residues shy of where the CDR3 ends; the end is completed using the germline J gene. The chain has TRBV30 and TRBJ1-2; D not resolved. This CDR3 is 14 amino acids long. Per germline, CDR1 GTSNPN and CDR2 SVGIG (reference sequence). CDR3 sequence reads: CAWRRAGADNDYTF. Incomplete CDR3 DNA: TGTGCCTGGAGAAGGGCGGGAGCCGACAATGAC.

This clone appeared many times. The read halts 3 residues ahead of the CDR3 end, with the missing end drawn from the germline J gene. The chain employs TRBV18 and TRBJ2-1; D is unclear. Trimming took off 2 bases at V and 8 bases at J, with 16 bases between the two ends. Per germline, CDR1 KGHSH and CDR2 LQKENI. The CDR3 runs to 15 residues. The sequenced part of the CDR3 DNA is TGTGCCAGCTCACCAAGGGCCCAGAGTTCCCATGAG. Protein product: CASSPRAQSSHE. The full CDR3 reads CASSPRAQSSHEQFF.

To note about this clone: Read data end 3 residues before the CDR3 end; the end is taken from the germline J gene. This chain uses TRBV20-1 with TRBJ1-4; 8 bases match TRBD1. Germline CDR1 and CDR2: DFQATT and SNEGSKA (reference sequence). CDR3 length: 14 amino acids. CDR3: CSASGGENNSPLFF. Partial CDR3 DNA: TGCAGTGCATCAGGGGGCGAAAATAATTCACCA.

This clone was recorded at least ten times. The observed sequence ends 3 residues before the CDR3 terminus, with the missing tail filled in from the germline J gene. This chain links TRBV20-1 with TRBJ2-7, with D possibly being TRBD1 (5 bases). CDR1 and CDR2 from the germline V gene are DFQATT and SNEGSKA (reference sequence). V lost 0 bases, J lost 4 bases, and 13 bases lay in between. The CDR3 has 14 amino acids. The part of the CDR3 DNA that was read is TGCAGTGCTAGAGATAGGCAGGCAGGGTACGAG. Protein: CSARDRQAGYE. The entire CDR3 is CSARDRQAGYEQYF.

This clone showed up many times. The CDR3 is cut off 3 residues early in the read; its end comes from the germline J gene. The chain recombines TRBV30 with TRBJ2-7; D is perhaps TRBD1 (5 bases). The CDR3 totals 12 residues. The germline V and J ends were trimmed by 5 bases and 4 bases, with 12 bases remaining between them. Germline V gene sequence: CDR1 GTSNPN, CDR2 SVGIG (reference sequence). Partial CDR3 DNA: TGTGCCTGGTTGGGAAGGGGTTACGAG. It specifies CAWLGRGYE. The CDR3, in full, reads CAWLGRGYEQYF. Combining the CDR3 with reference TRBV30 and TRBJ2-7 gives the whole variable domain SQTIHQWPATLVQPVGSPLSLECTVEGTSNPNLYWYRQAAGRGLQLLFYSVGIGQISSEVPQNLSASRPQDRQFILSSKKLLLSDSGFYLCAWLGRGYEQYFGPGTRLTVT.

This clone has ten or more counts. The observed sequence ends 3 residues before the CDR3 terminus, with the missing tail filled in from the germline J gene. The chain employs TRBV6-1 and TRBJ2-5; TRBD1 matches at 7 bases. Germline trimming cut 3 bases from V and 2 bases from J; bases unmatched to any gene: 3. Germline V gene lookup returns CDR1 MNHNS and CDR2 SASEGT. The CDR3 loop spans 14 amino acids. The CDR3 sequence: CASSDLGQQETQYF. The CDR3 bases that were read are TGTGCCAGCAGTGATCTGGGACAGCAAGAGACC.

This clone was counted between two and nine times. The CDR3 end is not reached by the read, which stops 3 residues before it; the germline J gene fills it in. The chain joins TRBV5-5 to TRBJ1-2; TRBD1 agrees at 10 bases. This CDR3 is 14 amino acids long. The germline V gene encodes CDR1 SGHKS and CDR2 YYEKEE (reference sequence). Partial CDR3 DNA: TGTGCCAGCAGTTACGACAGGGGGCAGATCGGC. Protein product: CASSYDRGQIG. The complete CDR3 sequence is CASSYDRGQIGYTF.

Many counts were recorded for this clone. With the read ending 3 residues before the CDR3 end, the germline J gene is used to fill in that end. V and J are TRBV7-3 and TRBJ2-3; 9 bases line up with TRBD2. Germline CDR1 reads SGHTA; CDR2 reads FQGTGA. The CDR3 runs 16 residues. Trimming removed 0 bases from V and 3 bases from J; junction bases left unmatched: 4. The sequenced CDR3 bases are TGTGCCAGCAGCTTAACGGGCGGGGGGGAGACAGATACG. Its protein product is CASSLTGGGETDT. The full CDR3 protein reads CASSLTGGGETDTQYF.

This clone was observed at least ten times. The sequence runs out 3 residues before the end of the CDR3; the remainder is reconstructed from the germline J gene. The V gene is TRBV7-8, the J gene TRBJ2-7; 9 bases line up with TRBD1. With V trimmed by 5 bases and J by 5 bases, 13 bases remained unmatched. This CDR3 is 16 amino acids long. Per germline, CDR1 SGHVS and CDR2 FQNEAQ. Incomplete CDR3 DNA: TGTGCCAGCAGCCTCCGTACGGGACAGGGCGTCCACGAG. Translation gives CASSLRTGQGVHE. Given in full, the CDR3 is CASSLRTGQGVHEQYF.